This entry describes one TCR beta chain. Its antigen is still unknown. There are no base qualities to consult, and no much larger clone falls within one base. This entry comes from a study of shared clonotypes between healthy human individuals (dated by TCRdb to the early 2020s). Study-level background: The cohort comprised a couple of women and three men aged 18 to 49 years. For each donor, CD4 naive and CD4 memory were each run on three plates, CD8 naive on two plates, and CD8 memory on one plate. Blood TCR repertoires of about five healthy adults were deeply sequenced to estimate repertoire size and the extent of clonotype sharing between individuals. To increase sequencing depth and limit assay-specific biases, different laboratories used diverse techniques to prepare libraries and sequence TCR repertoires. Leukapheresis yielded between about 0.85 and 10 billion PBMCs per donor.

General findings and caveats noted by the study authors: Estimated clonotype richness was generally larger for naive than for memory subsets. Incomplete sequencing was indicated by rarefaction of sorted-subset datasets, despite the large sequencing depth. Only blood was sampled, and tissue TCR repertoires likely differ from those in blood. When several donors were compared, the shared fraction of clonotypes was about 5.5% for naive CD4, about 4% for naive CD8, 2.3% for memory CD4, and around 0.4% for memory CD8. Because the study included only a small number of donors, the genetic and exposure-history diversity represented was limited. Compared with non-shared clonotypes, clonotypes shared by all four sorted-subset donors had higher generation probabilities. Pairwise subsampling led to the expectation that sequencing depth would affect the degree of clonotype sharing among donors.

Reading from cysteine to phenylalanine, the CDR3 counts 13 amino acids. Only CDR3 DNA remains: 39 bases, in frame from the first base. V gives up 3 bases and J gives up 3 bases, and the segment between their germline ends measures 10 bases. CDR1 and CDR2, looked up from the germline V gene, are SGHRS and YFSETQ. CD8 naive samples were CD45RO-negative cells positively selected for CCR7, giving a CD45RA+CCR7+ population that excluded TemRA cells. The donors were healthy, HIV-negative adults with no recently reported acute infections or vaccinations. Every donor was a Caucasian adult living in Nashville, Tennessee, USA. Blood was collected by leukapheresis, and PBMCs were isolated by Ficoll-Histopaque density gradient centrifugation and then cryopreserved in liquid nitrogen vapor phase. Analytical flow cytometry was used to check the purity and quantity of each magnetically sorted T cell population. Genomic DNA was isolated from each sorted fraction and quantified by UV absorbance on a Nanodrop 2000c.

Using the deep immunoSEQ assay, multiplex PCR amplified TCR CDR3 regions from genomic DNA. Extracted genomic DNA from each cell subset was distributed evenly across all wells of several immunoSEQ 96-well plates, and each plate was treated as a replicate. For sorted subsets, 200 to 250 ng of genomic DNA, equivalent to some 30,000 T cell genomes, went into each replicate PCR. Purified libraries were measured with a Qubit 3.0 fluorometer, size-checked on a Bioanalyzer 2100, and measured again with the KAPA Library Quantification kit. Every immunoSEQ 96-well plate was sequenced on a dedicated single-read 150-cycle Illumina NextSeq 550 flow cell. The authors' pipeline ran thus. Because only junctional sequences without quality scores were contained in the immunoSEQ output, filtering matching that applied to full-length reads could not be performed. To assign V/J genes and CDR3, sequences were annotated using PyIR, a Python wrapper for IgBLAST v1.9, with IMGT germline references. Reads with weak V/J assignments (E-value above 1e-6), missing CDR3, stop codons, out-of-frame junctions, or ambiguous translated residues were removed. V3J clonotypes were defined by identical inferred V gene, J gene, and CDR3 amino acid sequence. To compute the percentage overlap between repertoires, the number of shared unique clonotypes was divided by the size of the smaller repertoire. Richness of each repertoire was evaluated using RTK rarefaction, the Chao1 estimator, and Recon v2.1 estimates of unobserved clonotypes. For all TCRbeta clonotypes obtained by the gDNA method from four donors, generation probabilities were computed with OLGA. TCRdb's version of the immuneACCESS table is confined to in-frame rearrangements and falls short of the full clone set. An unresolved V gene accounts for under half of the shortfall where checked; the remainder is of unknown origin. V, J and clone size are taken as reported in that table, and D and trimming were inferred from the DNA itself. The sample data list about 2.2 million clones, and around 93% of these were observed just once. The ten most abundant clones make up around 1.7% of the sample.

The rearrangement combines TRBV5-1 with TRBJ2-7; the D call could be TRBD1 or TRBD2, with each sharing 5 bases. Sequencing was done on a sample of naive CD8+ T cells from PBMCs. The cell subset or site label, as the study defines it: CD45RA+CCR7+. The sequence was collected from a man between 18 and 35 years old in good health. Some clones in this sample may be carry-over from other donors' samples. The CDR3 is CASSWGRNYEQYF. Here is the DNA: TGCGCCAGCAGCTGGGGACGGAACTACGAGCAGTACTTC.